What follows are 21 T cell receptor beta chains derived from one specimen sequenced in a study of identifying expanded T cells in peripheral blood. Sequencing used immunoSEQ multiplex PCR; TCRdb keeps in-frame clones, though not all of them. Of roughly 63,000 clones detected, approximately 80% appear once; the ten largest clones hold about 20%. Source material: blood. All receptors derive from a person aged 18 to 75 in good health.

The chain uses TRBV27 and TRBJ2-3; 13 bases are a match to TRBD2. This CDR3 comprises 19 residues. The ends lost 3 bases at V and 6 bases at J; junction bases unmatched: 15. Germline V CDR1 and CDR2: MNHEY, SMNVEV (reference sequence). The CDR3 DNA is TGTGCCAGCAGTTTCCGAAACACCGGGACTAGCGGGAAAGGGGATACGCAGTATTTT. Protein product: CASSFRNTGTSGKGDTQYF.

The chain carries TRBV11-3 and TRBJ2-7; a possible D gene is TRBD2 (6 bases). The CDR3 is made up of 14 amino acids. Trimming shortened V by 7 bases and J by 5 bases, and 18 bases separated the two germline ends. Germline CDR1 SGHNT, CDR2 YENEEA. CDR3: CASTTRGSPHEQYF. The CDR3 region has the DNA TGTGCCAGCACCACACGGGGGTCTCCTCACGAGCAGTACTTC.

V gene TRBV2 combines with J gene TRBJ1-2, with 8 bases lining up with TRBD1. CDR3 length: 16 residues. J was trimmed by 6 bases and V by 2 bases; bases with no gene match: 11. The germline CDR1 and CDR2 sequences are SNHLY and FYNNEI. CDR3 in amino acids: CASSENRLGQGDGYTF. The CDR3 nucleotides are TGTGCCAGCAGTGAAAATAGGCTAGGACAGGGAGATGGCTACACCTTC. The complete variable domain, with remaining parts taken from reference TRBV2 and TRBJ1-2, reads EPEVTQTPSHQVTQMGQEVILRCVPISNHLYFYWYRQILGQKVEFLVSFYNNEISEKSEIFDDQFSVERPDGSNFTLKIRSTKLEDSAMYFCASSENRLGQGDGYTFGSGTRLTVV.

The CDR3 coding sequence is TGTGCCAGTAGTACGAGGACAGGGGGCACGACTGAAGCTTTCTTT. It is translated as CASSTRTGGTTEAFF. The chain links TRBV19 to TRBJ1-1; 11 bases map to TRBD1. The germline gives CDR1 LNHDA, CDR2 SQIVND (reference sequence). This CDR3 has 15 residues. Trimming cost V 4 bases and J 5 bases; bases outside gene matches: 6.

V and J are TRBV7-8 and TRBJ1-3; tentatively, D is TRBD1 (5 bases). This CDR3 comprises 14 residues. V lost 6 bases and J lost 0, with 9 bases in between. The germline gives CDR1 SGHVS, CDR2 FQNEAQ. The CDR3 region has the DNA TGTGCCAGCAGTGTTGACAGCTCTGGAAACACCATATATTTT. It specifies CASSVDSSGNTIYF.

A single count supports this clone. This sequence joins TRBV19 and TRBJ1-1; D call uncertain. The CDR3 covers 11 residues. The V gene lost 5 bases and the J gene lost 8 bases, with 9 bases spanning the gap. The germline gives CDR1 LNHDA, CDR2 SQIVND (reference sequence). The DNA for the CDR3 is TGTGCCAGTAGTGAAGCTTGGGAAGCTTTCTTT. This gives the protein CASSEAWEAFF.

V usage is TRBV7-2 and J usage is TRBJ2-7, with D unresolved. Trimming took 5 bases from V and 3 from J, leaving 8 bases between them. There are 12 residues in the CDR3. The V gene's germline CDR1 is SGHTA and CDR2 FQGNSA. CDR3 bases: TGTGCCAGCAGCCTTAACAGCTACGAGCAGTACTTC. Its translation: CASSLNSYEQYF.

This sequence joins TRBV5-6 and TRBJ2-3, with D perhaps TRBD1 or TRBD2 (6 bases each). CDR3 size: 15 residues. The germline V and J ends were trimmed by 4 bases and 0 bases, with 12 bases remaining between them. Germline V gives CDR1 SGHDT, CDR2 YYEEEE. Here the CDR3 reads CASSRGPSSTDTQYF. The CDR3 nucleotides are TGTGCCAGCAGCCGGGGGCCGAGTAGCACAGATACGCAGTATTTT. The whole variable domain, remainder taken from reference TRBV5-6 and TRBJ2-3, is DAGVTQSPTHLIKTRGQQVTLRCSPKSGHDTVSWYQQALGQGPQFIFQYYEEEERQRGNFPDRFSGHQFPNYSSELNVNALLLGDSALYLCASSRGPSSTDTQYFGPGTRLTVL.

The J gene is TRBJ1-1, the V gene TRBV7-9, with a weak D call TRBD1 (6 bases). Trimming stripped 6 bases from V and 4 bases from J, with 15 bases between. This CDR3 region has 14 residues. The germline gives CDR1 SEHNR, CDR2 FQNEAQ (reference sequence). The CDR3 protein is CASSPSGGFTEAFF. Here the CDR3 DNA reads TGTGCCAGCAGTCCCAGTGGGGGCTTCACTGAAGCTTTCTTT.

The chain links TRBV5-1 to TRBJ1-3; tentative D call: TRBD1 (6 bases). Germline V gene lookup returns CDR1 SGHRS and CDR2 YFSETQ. Trimming left V 0 bases short and J 2 bases short, with 9 bases between. The CDR3 consists of 15 residues. The CDR3 sequence is CASSLGDNPGNTIYF. The DNA of the CDR3 is TGCGCCAGCAGCTTGGGGGACAACCCTGGAAACACCATATATTTT.

The J gene is TRBJ1-5, the V gene TRBV7-8; TRBD1 matches 11 bases. The CDR3 spans 15 residues. Germline assignment: CDR1 SGHVS and CDR2 FQNEAQ. Trimming removed 4 bases from V and 5 bases from J; junction bases left unmatched: 4. The CDR3 DNA sequence: TGTGCCAGCAGCTATCCGGGACAGGGGGATCAGCCCCAGCATTTT. Its protein product is CASSYPGQGDQPQHF.

The chain links TRBV7-9 to TRBJ1-2; D not resolved. CDR3 length equals 12 residues. Germline V CDR1 and CDR2: SEHNR, FQNEAQ (reference sequence). V was trimmed by 5 bases and J by 7 bases, leaving 11 bases between them. The CDR3 bases are TGTGCCAGCAGCCCACTAGATGGTGGCTACACCTTC. It is translated as CASSPLDGGYTF.

The sample holds one count of this clone. This chain links TRBV30 with TRBJ2-5; D remains ambiguous. CDR1 is GTSNPN, CDR2 SVGIG, per germline (reference sequence). The CDR3 runs 15 residues. Between the trimmed V and J ends, which lost 2 bases and 2 bases, there was a span of 15 bases. CDR3 nucleotides: TGTGCCTGGAGTCCGGAGCGTGGGATTCAAGAGACCCAGTACTTC. Protein sequence: CAWSPERGIQETQYF.

The genes are TRBV30 and TRBJ1-4; TRBD1 is a possible D gene (5 bases). The CDR3 consists of 13 residues. Per the germline V gene, CDR1 is GTSNPN and CDR2 is SVGIG (reference sequence). V was cut by 0 bases and J by 8 bases, with 10 bases left in between. This CDR3 is CAWSVREGEKLFF. CDR3 DNA: TGTGCCTGGAGTGTACGGGAGGGGGAAAAACTGTTTTTT.

The chain couples TRBV5-4 to TRBJ1-2; no firm D call. Germline V gene sequence: CDR1 SGHNT, CDR2 YYREEE (reference sequence). The CDR3 is made up of 15 amino acids. The ends were cut back, 4 bases at V and 0 bases at J, with 13 bases in the middle. CDR3 protein: CASSGSSIANYGYTF. The DNA of the CDR3 is TGTGCCAGCAGCGGATCGAGCATAGCTAACTATGGCTACACCTTC.

The genes are TRBV10-3 and TRBJ2-3; 7 positions agree with TRBD2. CDR3 size: 12 residues. Germline values: CDR1 ENHRY, CDR2 SYGVKD. Trimming removed 10 bases from V and 1 base from J; junction bases left unmatched: 2. The CDR3 DNA sequence: TGTGCCACCGCGGGGGGCACAGATACGCAGTATTTT. This sequence encodes CATAGGTDTQYF.

The gene calls are TRBV7-8 and TRBJ1-3; 7 nucleotides match TRBD1. The V and J ends lost 1 base and 8 bases, in that order; junction bases with no gene match: 8. This CDR3 has 15 residues. Germline V gene lookup returns CDR1 SGHVS and CDR2 FQNEAQ. The CDR3 nucleotides read TGTGCCAGCAGCTTAGGCGGACAGGTGGTTGACACCATATATTTT. This codes for CASSLGGQVVDTIYF.

This clone was found a few times. The V and J genes are TRBV27 and TRBJ2-1, with TRBD2 matching 15 bases. Germline CDR1 and CDR2: MNHEY and SMNVEV (reference sequence). V lost 8 bases to trimming and J lost 8 bases; unmatched junction nucleotides: 10. This CDR3 contains 16 residues. This chain's CDR3 is CASGGLAGGRLDEQFF. The CDR3 DNA is TGTGCCAGCGGTGGACTAGCGGGAGGGCGGCTGGATGAGCAGTTCTTC.

This clone was found a few times. J is TRBJ1-5 and V is TRBV19, with 7 bases identical to TRBD1. The CDR3 runs 14 residues. Germline loops: CDR1 LNHDA, CDR2 SQIVND (reference sequence). After removal of 4 bases from V and 6 bases from J, the junction contained 6 bases not matched to a gene. The CDR3 loop reads CASSTTGRVQPQHF. CDR3 nucleotide sequence: TGTGCCAGTAGTACGACAGGGCGGGTTCAGCCCCAGCATTTT.

The chain has TRBV18 and TRBJ1-1; the match to TRBD1 covers 8 bases. The CDR3 totals 15 residues. In germline, CDR1 is KGHSH, CDR2 LQKENI. Trimming removed 3 bases from V and 11 bases from J; junction bases left unmatched: 14. CDR3 sequence (DNA): TGTGCCAGCTCACCCCGAACTACAGGGGGTAGTGAGGCTTTCTTT. Protein sequence: CASSPRTTGGSEAFF.

This chain connects TRBV4-3 to TRBJ1-4; TRBD1 matches at 8 bases. The CDR3 is 15 amino acids. V shed 4 bases and J 3 bases; nucleotides not matched to a gene: 4. CDR1 is LGHNA and CDR2 is YSLEER in the germline V gene. The CDR3 here is CASSRQGAANEKLFF. For the CDR3, the DNA is TGCGCCAGCAGCCGCCAGGGGGCCGCTAATGAAAAACTGTTTTTT.